This T cell receptor (beta chain) was identified during a study of blood T cell repertoires in COVID-19. Overall study context: The United States, Italy and Spain supplied acute and convalescent COVID-19 samples. The analysed material was cDNA or gDNA that came from T cells, B-cell-depleted T cells, or PBMCs.

The J segment lost 4 bases and the V segment lost 3 bases, leaving 1 base of the junction unmatched. The CDR3 contains 14 residues. Per the germline V gene, CDR1 is KGHSH and CDR2 is LQKENI. In the source study's methods: Quantification of nucleated cells was approximated via reference gene primer amplification. Sequencing was performed with immunoSEQ multiplex PCR; in TCRdb, only in-frame clones are kept and a portion is missing. For V, J and clone size, that table is used; D and trimming come from the DNA. The sample contains over 100,000 clones, more than 75% of which appear only once. V usage is TRBV18 and J usage is TRBJ2-3; TRBD1 matches 10 bases. This clonotype was sampled from a man in his fifties or sixties with acute or convalescent COVID-19. Sequences were obtained from peripheral blood. In DNA form, the CDR3 reads TGTGCCAGCTCACCGACAGGGGGCTCAGATACGCAGTATTTT. This gives the protein CASSPTGGSDTQYF. Full variable domain (missing parts from reference TRBV18 and TRBJ2-3): NAGVMQNPRHLVRRRGQEARLRCSPMKGHSHVYWYRQLPEEGLKFMVYLQKENIIDESGMPKERFSAEFPKEGPSILRIQQVVRGDSAAYFCASSPTGGSDTQYFGPGTRLTVL.